One and the same sample provided the 17 T cell receptor beta chains below, sequenced in a study of T cell repertoires in cytomegalovirus infection. TCRdb reprocessed the reads with MiXCR, giving one entry per CDR3 protein. The table records 750,000 to 950,000 distinct CDR3 sequences, about 29% of them present only once. No antigen is known for these receptors. This material consisted of cultured CD8+ T cells from PBMCs, taken from culture after CMV antigen stimulation. All receptors come from a human donor in good health (CMV status not recorded). Some clones in this sample may be carry-over from other donors' samples.

The rearrangement links TRBV7-9 to TRBJ2-4, with D possibly being TRBD1 or TRBD2 (5 bases each). Germline V gives CDR1 SEHNR, CDR2 FQNEAQ (reference sequence). Trimming cost V 4 bases and J 12 bases, with 19 bases left between them. This CDR3 has 14 amino acids. Here the CDR3 reads CASSSPSTRGAQYF. CDR3 coding DNA: TGTGCCAGCAGCTCTCCGTCGACCAGAGGGGCTCAGTACTTC.

This clonotype has more than one count but fewer than ten. The V call is TRBV6-2 or TRBV6-3, the J call TRBJ2-2, with 15 bases identical to TRBD2. The CDR3 extends over 18 amino acids. Looked up from germline, CDR1 is MNHEY and CDR2 is SVGEGT. V lost 2 bases to trimming and J lost 0 bases; unmatched junction nucleotides: 1. The CDR3 region has the DNA TGTGCCAGCAGTTACGGGACTAGCGGGGGGTCGAACACCGGGGAGCTGTTTTTT. This codes for CASSYGTSGGSNTGELFF.

The V and J genes are TRBV14 and TRBJ1-1; D remains ambiguous. There are 12 residues in the CDR3. Trimming removed 4 bases at V and 3 bases at J, with 6 bases between. CDR1 and CDR2 from the germline V gene are SGHDN and FVKESK. The CDR3 sequence is CASSRRYTEAFF. The CDR3 DNA follows: TGTGCCAGCAGCCGGCGTTACACTGAAGCTTTCTTT.

J is TRBJ2-2 and V is TRBV14; D not resolved. The V gene's germline CDR1 is SGHDN and CDR2 FVKESK. This CDR3 has 17 amino acids. The ends were cut back, 0 bases at V and 4 bases at J, with 15 bases in the middle. CDR3 coding DNA: TGTGCCAGCAGCCAAGATCTGGAAAGGGCGAGCACCGGGGAGCTGTTTTTT. It specifies CASSQDLERASTGELFF. The variable domain in full, with the rest retrieved from reference TRBV14 and TRBJ2-2, is EAGVTQFPSHSVIEKGQTVTLRCDPISGHDNLYWYRRVMGKEIKFLLHFVKESKQDESGMPNNRFLAERTGGTYSTLKVQPAELEDSGVYFCASSQDLERASTGELFFGEGSRLTVL.

V is TRBV14 and J is TRBJ2-1; tentative D call: TRBD1 (6 bases). The length of the CDR3 is 13 residues. Per germline, CDR1 SGHDN and CDR2 FVKESK. V shed 4 bases and J shed 7 bases, with 11 bases lying between them. CDR3 in DNA: TGTGCCAGCAGCCTGTACAGGGTAAATGAGCAGTTCTTC. Encoded protein: CASSLYRVNEQFF.

This clonotype was seen a handful of times. The chain links TRBV11-2 to TRBJ2-2; 10 positions match TRBD2. The CDR3 sequence is 17 residues long. The V and J ends lost 0 bases and 7 bases, in that order; junction bases with no gene match: 8. Germline CDR1 SGHAT, CDR2 FQNNGV. The CDR3: CASSLDGGLAKIGELFF. The CDR3 DNA sequence: TGTGCCAGCAGCTTAGATGGGGGACTAGCGAAAATCGGGGAGCTGTTTTTT.

This clonotype was detected a few times. The V call is TRBV4-3, the J call TRBJ2-7; D may be TRBD1 (6 bases). Germline values: CDR1 LGHNA, CDR2 YSLEER. This CDR3 is built from 16 residues. Here the CDR3 reads CASSQDYEQGLGPIHV. DNA of the CDR3: TGCGCCAGCAGCCAAGATTATGAGCAGGGGCTTGGACCGATACACGTC.

The rearrangement joins TRBV19 to TRBJ2-1; 7 bases are a match to TRBD2. This CDR3 is built from 16 residues. V shed 1 base and J 2 bases; nucleotides not matched to a gene: 5. CDR1 is LNHDA and CDR2 is SQIVND in the germline V gene (reference sequence). The CDR3 here is CASSIGGRDPYNEQFF. The CDR3, as DNA: TGTGCCAGTAGTATAGGGGGGAGGGATCCCTACAATGAGCAGTTCTTC. Combining the CDR3 with reference TRBV19 and TRBJ2-1 gives the whole variable domain DGGITQSPKYLFRKEGQNVTLSCEQNLNHDAMYWYRQDPGQGLRLIYYSQIVNDFQKGDIAEGYSVSREKKESFPLTVTSAQKNPTAFYLCASSIGGRDPYNEQFFGPGTRLTVL.

V gene TRBV5-8 combines with J gene TRBJ1-1, with 9 bases aligning to TRBD1. The length of the CDR3 is 16 residues. CDR1 and CDR2 from the germline V gene are SGHTS and YDEGEE. The trim removed 2 bases at V and 7 bases at J, leaving 12 bases unmatched. CDR3 nucleotide sequence: TGTGCCAGCAGCTTTTTCGCTAACAGGGGGCGGGATGAAGCTTTCTTT. It encodes CASSFFANRGRDEAFF.

The chain is built from TRBV10-3 and TRBJ2-1; D might be TRBD1 (5 bases). The CDR3 contains 16 residues. Trimming left V 8 bases short and J 4 bases short, with 21 bases between. Per germline, CDR1 ENHRY and CDR2 SYGVKD. The CDR3 sequence is CAIDTYDRGVYNEQFF. Here the CDR3 DNA reads TGTGCCATCGACACCTACGACAGAGGTGTTTACAATGAGCAGTTCTTC.

This clonotype was detected only a few times. This rearrangement joins TRBV6-8 to TRBJ1-1; D is unclear. V was clipped by 7 bases and J by 7 bases, with 13 bases between them. This CDR3 is built from 12 residues. In germline, CDR1 is MNHGY, CDR2 SAAAGT. The CDR3 DNA reads as TGTGCCAGCACCGACCCTGGGGATGAAGCTTTCTTT. Translation gives CASTDPGDEAFF.

This chain links TRBV6-6 with TRBJ2-3, with unresolved D. Germline CDR1 is MNHNY and CDR2 is SVGAGI (reference sequence). V was cut by 2 bases and J by 2 bases, with 14 bases left in between. CDR3 size: 16 residues. CDR3 residues: CASSYLIRTNTDTQYF. In DNA form, the CDR3 reads TGTGCCAGCAGTTACCTAATCCGGACCAACACAGATACGCAGTATTTT.

This chain uses TRBV7-3 with TRBJ1-5; D not resolved. Looked up from germline, CDR1 is SGHTA and CDR2 is FQGTGA. Trimming took 3 bases from V and 2 from J, leaving 8 bases between them. CDR3 length: 14 residues. CDR3 in DNA: TGTGCCAGCAGCTTGTCTGATGGCAATCAGCCCCAGCATTTT. Translated: CASSLSDGNQPQHF.

V is TRBV2 and J is TRBJ2-1; 11 positions match TRBD1. CDR3 length: 14 residues. V was pared by 6 bases and J by 6 bases, with 4 bases of the junction left unmatched. The germline CDR1 and CDR2 sequences are SNHLY and FYNNEI. The chain's CDR3 is CASRGTGGSNEQFF. In nucleotides, the CDR3 is TGTGCCAGCAGGGGGACAGGGGGTTCCAATGAGCAGTTCTTC.

This clonotype was detected a few times. CDR3 loop: CASSQRTGGPYEQYV. The DNA of the CDR3 is TGTGCCAGCAGCCAGCGGACAGGGGGGCCCTACGAGCAGTACGTC. The V gene is TRBV4-2, the J gene TRBJ2-7; 10 bases fit TRBD1. The J segment lost 2 bases and the V segment lost 3 bases, leaving 4 bases of the junction unmatched. In germline, CDR1 is LGHNA, CDR2 YNFKEQ. This CDR3 has 15 residues.

This chain joins TRBV6-6 and TRBJ2-5; D might be TRBD1 (8 bases). CDR1 is MNHNY, CDR2 SVGAGI, per germline (reference sequence). With 6 bases removed from V and 1 base from J, the gap between germline ends came to 18 bases. The CDR3 runs 16 residues. In nucleotides, the CDR3 is TGTGCCAGCAGCCTACAGGGGGGGGAGATCCAAGAGACCCAGTACTTC. Translation: CASSLQGGEIQETQYF.

J is TRBJ2-7 and V is TRBV20-1, with D unclear. CDR1 is DFQATT and CDR2 is SNEGSKA in the germline V gene (reference sequence). The length of the CDR3 is 13 residues. The ends were cut back, 0 bases at V and 3 bases at J, with 9 bases in the middle. Here the CDR3 DNA reads TGCAGTGCTAGAGATCTAAGGCACTACGAGCAGTACGTC. It codes for CSARDLRHYEQYV.